This TCR beta chain is from a study of cytomegalovirus exposure and HLA in healthy donors. PCR amplification relied on 60 Vbeta primers (plus 13 Jbeta primers). Libraries were prepared by immunoSEQ multiplex PCR; TCRdb keeps only in-frame clonotypes and omits some of them. Among 150,000 to 200,000 clones listed, 60% to 80% were seen once. Trimming shortened V by 6 bases and J by 8 bases, and 14 bases separated the two germline ends. Per germline, CDR1 MNHNS and CDR2 SASEGT. The CDR3 loop spans 13 amino acids. The receptor was isolated from a man aged 40-55 years in good health and CMV-seropositive. The source material was PBMCs. This chain connects TRBV6-1 to TRBJ2-4; TRBD1 might be the D (6 bases). In DNA form, the CDR3 reads TGTGCCAGCAGCTACAGGGAGTCGGACATTCAGTACTTC. Translating it yields CASSYRESDIQYF.